This TCR beta chain is drawn from a study of cytomegalovirus exposure and HLA in healthy donors. Study-level findings and limits: In vitro experiments confirmed that three CMV-associated chains were specific for CMV antigens.

PCR employed 60 Vbeta and 13 Jbeta primers. Assay used: immunoSEQ multiplex PCR; TCRdb lists only in-frame clones, some missing. The sample has approximately 150,000 clones. CDR3 length equals 15 residues. Trimming took 7 bases from V and 1 from J; bases not matched to a gene: 4. Germline V gives CDR1 MDHEN, CDR2 SYDVKM. Turning to this clone: Its antigen remains unknown.

This TCR was recovered from a young woman in good health and CMV-seronegative. This chain joins TRBV28 and TRBJ2-6; 7 positions agree with TRBD1. The source material was PBMCs. CDR3 region: CASTYRGSGANVLTF. CDR3 sequence (DNA): TGTGCCAGCACGTACAGGGGATCTGGGGCCAACGTCCTGACTTTC.